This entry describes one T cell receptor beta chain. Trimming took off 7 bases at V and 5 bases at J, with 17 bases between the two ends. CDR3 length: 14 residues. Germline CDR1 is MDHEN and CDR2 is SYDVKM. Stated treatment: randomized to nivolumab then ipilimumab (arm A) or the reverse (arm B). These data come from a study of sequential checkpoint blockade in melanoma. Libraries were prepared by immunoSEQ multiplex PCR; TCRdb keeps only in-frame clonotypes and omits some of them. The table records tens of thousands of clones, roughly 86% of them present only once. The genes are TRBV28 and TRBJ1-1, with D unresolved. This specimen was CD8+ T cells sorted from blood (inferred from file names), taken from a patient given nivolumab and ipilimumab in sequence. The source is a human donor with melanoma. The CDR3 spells CASNLLGRSTEAFF. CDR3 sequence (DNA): TGTGCCAGCAACCTCCTGGGCAGGTCGACTGAAGCTTTCTTT.